This TCR beta chain was sequenced in a study of T cell changes during pregnancy in multiple sclerosis. This table comes from immunoSEQ multiplex PCR, and its TCRdb copy is limited to in-frame clones, with some not included. Here the sample spans about 69,000 clones, 91% being singletons. CDR1 is SGHVS and CDR2 is FQNEAQ in the germline V gene. V was cut by 4 bases and J by 5 bases, with 11 bases left in between. There are 13 residues in the CDR3. This rearrangement joins TRBV7-8 to TRBJ1-1; TRBD1 is a possible D gene (5 bases). Sequencing used CD4+ T cells from peripheral blood mononuclear cells, obtained in the third trimester of pregnancy. The receptor was isolated from a female donor in good health, enrolled as a control in a pregnancy study. The chain's CDR3 is CASSSRGWTEAFF. The CDR3 DNA sequence: TGTGCCAGCAGCTCCCGGGGGTGGACTGAAGCTTTCTTT. The full variable domain, with the rest looked up from reference TRBV7-8 and TRBJ1-1, is GAGVSQSPRYKVAKRGQDVALRCDPISGHVSLFWYQQALGQGPEFLTYFQNEAQLDKSGLPSDRFFAERPEGSVSTLKIQRTQQEDSAVYLCASSSRGWTEAFFGQGTRLTVV.